The clone carrying this T cell receptor beta chain showed up just once. Its antigen is unknown. Being one base from a much bigger clone, this may be a read error. The record originates from a study of T cells in Graves' hyperthyroidism and ophthalmopathy. Study-wide results and caveats: Ophthalmopathy was distinguished from stable hyperthyroidism by 13 V-J signatures. Most thyroid clonotypes expanded above 0.001 appeared in blood too.

The investigators amplified TCR beta CDR3 regions from RNA transcripts. The HTBI set primed first-round TCR CDR3 RT-PCR. TCRdb passed the multiplex PCR reads through MiXCR, listing each CDR3 protein once. Of approximately 490,000 distinct CDR3 sequences detected, approximately 23% appear once; the ten largest clones hold 49%. Germline V CDR1 and CDR2: SNHLY, FYNNEI. V lost 4 bases, J lost 4 bases, and 16 bases stayed unmatched. The CDR3 is made up of 19 amino acids. It was over 9.5 ml of fresh peripheral blood that supplied the PBMCs. This clonotype was sampled from a woman in her 70s with Graves' ophthalmopathy. The chain employs TRBV2 and TRBJ2-2; TRBD2 aligns across 9 bases. Sequencing input: blood. CDR3 in amino acids: CASSAELESREGSTGELFF. The CDR3 coding sequence is TGTGCCAGCAGTGCCGAACTCGAATCGCGGGAGGGGTCCACCGGGGAGCTGTTTTTT.